The source of this TCR beta chain is a study of molecular identifiers for immune sequencing clone quantification. Study observations and caveats: Researchers reportedly could pick up spiked Jurkat TCR RNA from one cell mixed into some 1 million naive cells. A shared barcode on identical TCR molecules could lead to underestimated sizes for highly expanded clones.

Previously reported methods and listed TCR primers produced the bulk TCR libraries. TCRdb re-derived calls from the PCR reads in MiXCR, one entry per CDR3 protein. The data contain some 320,000 distinct CDR3 sequences, about 20% of them singletons. Germline V gene lookup returns CDR1 SNHLY and CDR2 FYNNEI. V was clipped by 0 bases and J by 3 bases; unmatched bases: 6. There are 16 residues in the CDR3. This clonotype came up a few times. No antigen is known for it. Source material for naive CD8 libraries was roughly 19,000 to 1,000,000 sorted cells, with 10%, 30% or 50% RNA. The V and J genes are TRBV2 and TRBJ2-3, with 7 bases matching TRBD1. Input material: naive CD8+ T cells from blood, with Jurkat cell RNA spiked in. Subset noted: FACS-sorted CD8+CD4-CCR7+CD45RA+ naive T cells. The sequence came from a human donor in good health. Some libraries in this study had Jurkat cell RNA spiked in. In nucleotides, the CDR3 is TGTGCCAGCAGTGAAGCGGGCGACAGGGCGACAGATACGCAGTATTTT. Protein product: CASSEAGDRATDTQYF.